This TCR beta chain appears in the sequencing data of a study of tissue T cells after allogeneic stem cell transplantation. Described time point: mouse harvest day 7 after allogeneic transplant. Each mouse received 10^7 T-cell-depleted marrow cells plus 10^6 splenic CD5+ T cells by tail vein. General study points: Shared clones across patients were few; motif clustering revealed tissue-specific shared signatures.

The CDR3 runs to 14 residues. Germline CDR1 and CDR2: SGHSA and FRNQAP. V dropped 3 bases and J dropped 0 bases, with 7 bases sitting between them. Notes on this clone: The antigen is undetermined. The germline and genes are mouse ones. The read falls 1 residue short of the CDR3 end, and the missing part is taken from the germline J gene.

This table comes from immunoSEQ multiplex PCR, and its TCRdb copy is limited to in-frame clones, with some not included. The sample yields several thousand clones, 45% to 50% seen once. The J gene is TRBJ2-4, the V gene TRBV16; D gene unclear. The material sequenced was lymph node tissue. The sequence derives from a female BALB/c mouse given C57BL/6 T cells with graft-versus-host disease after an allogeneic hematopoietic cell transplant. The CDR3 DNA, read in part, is TGTGCAAGCAGCTTTACAGATAGTCAAAACACCTTGTAC. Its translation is CASSFTDSQNTLY. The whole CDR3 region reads CASSFTDSQNTLYF.